These 21 T cell receptor beta chains share one sample of origin, sequenced in a study of vaccination and CD4 T cells after COVID-19. Cultured CD4+ T cell DNA underwent sequencing with the Oncomine TCR Beta short-read assay. From the PCR reads, TCRdb called clonotypes with MiXCR, one entry per CDR3 protein. This table holds under 15,000 distinct CDR3 sequences, about 29% found once. No antigen has been identified for these receptors. The treatment was: roughly 10-day PBMC culture with coronavirus spike peptide pools or control peptides (ViraFEST assay). Sequencing was performed on cultured CD4+ T cells from blood. The origin of the receptors is a human donor with COVID-19.

The J gene is TRBJ1-6, the V gene TRBV2; 9 nucleotides line up with TRBD1. The CDR3 runs 14 residues. V was pared by 5 bases and J by 8 bases, with 4 bases of the junction left unmatched. Germline assignment: CDR1 SNHLY and CDR2 FYNNEI. The DNA of the CDR3 is TGTGCCAGCAGTCTTCGGGACAGGGATTCACCCCTCCACTTT. As protein: CASSLRDRDSPLHF.

The chain has TRBV7-2 and TRBJ2-7, with TRBD1 identical over 9 bases. Trimming at V came to 2 bases and at J to 0 bases, leaving 5 bases not matched to a gene. The CDR3 spans 16 residues. CDR1 is SGHTA and CDR2 is FQGNSA in the germline V gene. CDR3: CASSLPGTGYSYEQYF. The CDR3 bases are TGTGCCAGCAGCTTACCCGGGACAGGGTACTCCTACGAGCAGTACTTC.

The gene calls are TRBV7-6 and TRBJ1-1; no clear D. CDR3 length: 13 residues. The V end lost 1 base, the J end lost 4 bases, and 7 bases lay between the germline ends. CDR1 is SGHVS and CDR2 is FNYEAQ in the germline V gene. CDR3 protein: CASSLGLGTEAFF. For the CDR3, the DNA is TGTGCCAGCAGCTTAGGGTTAGGCACTGAAGCTTTCTTT.

The chain couples TRBV12-3 or TRBV12-4 to TRBJ1-1; 9 nucleotides align to TRBD1. V shed 6 bases and J 4 bases; nucleotides not matched to a gene: 9. This CDR3 comprises 15 residues. This chain's CDR3 is CASRAPGQGTTEAFF. The CDR3 DNA sequence: TGTGCCAGCAGAGCACCGGGACAGGGCACCACTGAAGCTTTCTTT.

The chain links TRBV12-3 or TRBV12-4 to TRBJ1-5, with 8 bases fitting TRBD1. This CDR3 comprises 15 residues. V shed 5 bases, J shed 5 bases, and the junction held 8 bases outside the gene matches. In DNA, the CDR3 is TGTGCCAGCAGTCCCGACAGGGGAGGGTATCAGCCCCAGCATTTT. Translating gives CASSPDRGGYQPQHF.

This clonotype was seen only a few times. V gene TRBV15 combines with J gene TRBJ2-7, with D perhaps assigned TRBD1 or TRBD2 (6 bases each). Germline V gives CDR1 LNHNV, CDR2 YYDKDF (reference sequence). This CDR3 is 16 amino acids long. V lost 5 bases and J 2 bases, leaving 19 bases between the germline ends. CDR3 protein: CATSLGGGGPTYEQYF. CDR3 coding DNA: TGTGCCACCAGCCTGGGAGGAGGGGGGCCTACCTACGAGCAGTACTTC.

This clonotype was detected only a few times. The rearrangement links TRBV12-3 or TRBV12-4 to TRBJ1-2; D gene uncertain. Trimming shortened V by 6 bases and J by 4 bases, and 12 bases separated the two germline ends. The CDR3 runs to 13 residues. CDR3 sequence: CASSSSTSYGYTF. The CDR3, as DNA: TGTGCCAGCAGCTCCTCGACGTCCTATGGCTACACCTTC.

The V gene is TRBV9, the J gene TRBJ1-3; D gene unclear. Looked up from germline, CDR1 is SGDLS and CDR2 is YYNGEE. Trimming shortened V by 0 bases and J by 1 base, and 14 bases separated the two germline ends. This CDR3 comprises 17 residues. CDR3 region: CASSVAGSTTSGNTIYF. CDR3 DNA sequence: TGTGCCAGCAGCGTAGCTGGGAGTACAACTTCTGGAAACACCATATATTTT.

This clonotype was picked up a small number of times. The chain recombines TRBV14 with TRBJ2-3; D uncertain. The CDR3 is 14 amino acids. In germline, CDR1 is SGHDN, CDR2 FVKESK. The V and J ends lost 4 bases and 3 bases respectively, with 11 bases between them. Here the CDR3 DNA reads TGTGCCAGCAGCCGAGCCGTAGAGACAGATACGCAGTATTTT. Encoded protein: CASSRAVETDTQYF.

This clonotype came up a few times. CDR3 sequence: CASSYTTGNNQPQHF. The CDR3 coding sequence is TGTGCCAGCAGCTACACTACAGGGAATAATCAGCCCCAGCATTTT. The chain employs TRBV7-2 and TRBJ1-5; TRBD1 is a possible D gene (6 bases). The germline V gene encodes CDR1 SGHTA and CDR2 FQGNSA. The length of the CDR3 is 15 residues. Trimming shortened V by 4 bases and J by 4 bases, and 14 bases separated the two germline ends.

This clonotype was detected a few times. This chain connects TRBV2 to TRBJ2-7; maybe TRBD1 (5 bases). The germline CDR1 and CDR2 sequences are SNHLY and FYNNEI. CDR3 length: 12 amino acids. V lost 8 bases, J lost 2 bases, and 10 bases lay in between. CDR3 region: CASLDSPYEQYF. In DNA form, the CDR3 reads TGTGCCAGCCTTGACAGCCCCTACGAGCAGTACTTC.

V usage is TRBV20-1 and J usage is TRBJ2-3, with TRBD2 matching over 7 bases. CDR1 is DFQATT and CDR2 is SNEGSKA in the germline V gene (reference sequence). The V and J ends lost 3 bases and 1 base, in that order; junction bases with no gene match: 7. This CDR3 has 15 amino acids. For the CDR3, the DNA is TGCAGTGCTAGTGGGTTTAGCGGGCGCACAGATACGCAGTATTTT. Translated: CSASGFSGRTDTQYF.

By its share, this clonotype is medium-sized. The chain carries TRBV11-1 and TRBJ2-7; no clear D gene. The CDR3 covers 13 residues. V gave up 5 bases and J gave up 3 bases, with 11 bases separating them. Looked up from germline, CDR1 is SGHAT and CDR2 is FQDESV (reference sequence). The CDR3 DNA reads as TGTGCCAGCAGCCCATTCCCCAACTACGAGCAGTACTTC. Protein product: CASSPFPNYEQYF.

For this clonotype: A read error may produce the germline difference seen at one junction end. V usage is TRBV6-1 and J usage is TRBJ2-7, with no clear D. CDR1 and CDR2 from the germline V gene are MNHNS and SASEGT. This CDR3 is built from 15 residues. This CDR3 is CASSESGQLSYEQYF. CDR3 coding DNA: TGCGCCAGCAGTGAGAGTGGGCAACTCTCCTACGAGCAGTACTTC.

Only a few counts were recorded for this clonotype. The rearrangement uses TRBV19 and TRBJ2-5; tentative D call: TRBD2 (6 bases). Germline V gene sequence: CDR1 LNHDA, CDR2 SQIVND (reference sequence). This CDR3 is built from 15 residues. The V end was cut by 0 bases, the J end by 5 bases, with 13 bases between. The CDR3 nucleotides are TGTGCCAGTAGTATAGATGGGGGGACCGGTGAGACCCAGTACTTC. Its protein product is CASSIDGGTGETQYF. The whole variable domain, filled in from reference TRBV19 and TRBJ2-5, reads DGGITQSPKYLFRKEGQNVTLSCEQNLNHDAMYWYRQDPGQGLRLIYYSQIVNDFQKGDIAEGYSVSREKKESFPLTVTSAQKNPTAFYLCASSIDGGTGETQYFGPGTRLLVL.

This sequence joins TRBV4-1 and TRBJ2-1; perhaps TRBD2 as D (5 bases). The V and J ends lost 1 base and 2 bases respectively, with 12 bases between them. This CDR3 comprises 16 residues. Germline CDR1 MGHRA, CDR2 YSYEKL. The CDR3 DNA reads TGCGCCAGCAGCCAAGTGGACTTAATCACCTACAATGAGCAGTTCTTC. Amino acids: CASSQVDLITYNEQFF.

As for this clonotype: This may stem from a read error, because a much larger clone lies one nucleotide away. The chain employs TRBV20-1 and TRBJ1-2, with 7 positions matching TRBD1. Germline CDR1 and CDR2: DFQATT and SNEGSKA (reference sequence). This CDR3 contains 15 residues. CDR3 region: CSASQTGPTNFGYTF. CDR3 in DNA: TGCAGTGCTTCTCAGACAGGGCCAACTAACTTTGGCTACACCTTC.

This chain uses TRBV12-3 or TRBV12-4 with TRBJ2-1; 10 nucleotides match TRBD1. J gave up 3 bases and V 6 bases, and 11 bases lay outside the gene matches. This CDR3 has 17 amino acids. CDR3 sequence: CASSLGTGVSYYNEQFF. DNA of the CDR3: TGTGCCAGCAGCCTTGGGACAGGGGTGAGTTACTACAATGAGCAGTTCTTC.

The chain is built from TRBV10-3 and TRBJ1-4; D might be TRBD1 (5 bases). The germline V gene encodes CDR1 ENHRY and CDR2 SYGVKD. V gave up 3 bases and J gave up 5 bases, with 10 bases separating them. CDR3 length: 14 residues. CDR3 protein: CAISEGAPNEKLFF. CDR3 nucleotide sequence: TGTGCCATCAGTGAAGGGGCTCCGAATGAAAAACTGTTTTTT.

This clonotype was observed a handful of times. The chain is built from TRBV2 and TRBJ1-1; TRBD1 matches 10 bases. This CDR3 is built from 14 residues. Per the germline V gene, CDR1 is SNHLY and CDR2 is FYNNEI. With V trimmed by 6 bases and J by 7 bases, 8 bases remained unmatched. In DNA, the CDR3 is TGTGCCAGCAGGGGGACAGGGGAGATCGGTGAAGCTTTCTTT. It is translated as CASRGTGEIGEAFF.

The chain couples TRBV28 to TRBJ1-5; D gene unclear. CDR1 and CDR2 from the germline V gene are MDHEN and SYDVKM. This CDR3 comprises 14 residues. Trimming left V 8 bases short and J 2 bases short, with 13 bases between. For the CDR3, the DNA is TGTGCCAGCGTCTCCATAGTGGGCAATCAGCCCCAGCATTTT. As protein: CASVSIVGNQPQHF. The complete variable domain, with remaining parts taken from reference TRBV28 and TRBJ1-5, reads DVKVTQSSRYLVKRTGEKVFLECVQDMDHENMFWYRQDPGLGLRLIYFSYDVKMKEKGDIPEGYSVSREKKERFSLILESASTNQTSMYLCASVSIVGNQPQHFGDGTRLSIL.